Listed here are 27 T cell receptor beta chains from one sample, sequenced in a study of shared clonotypes between healthy human individuals. Assay used: immunoSEQ multiplex PCR; TCRdb lists only in-frame clones, some missing. This table has under 600,000 clones, 95% to 98% appearing once. Naive CD8 cells were CD45RO-negative, positively selected for CCR7, excluding terminally differentiated effector memory CD45RA+ cells. The sequencing input was naive CD8+ T cells sorted from blood. The receptors originated from a man aged 30 to 39 in good health.

The rearrangement joins TRBV2 to TRBJ1-1, with D possibly TRBD1 on 6 matching bases. Germline values: CDR1 SNHLY, CDR2 FYNNEI. Trimming removed 2 bases at V and 0 bases at J, with 7 bases between. This CDR3 is built from 14 residues. Written as DNA, the CDR3 is TGTGCCAGCAGTGAATGGGGGCTGAACACTGAAGCTTTCTTT. Its protein is CASSEWGLNTEAFF. The entire variable domain, with the rest obtained from reference TRBV2 and TRBJ1-1, is as follows: EPEVTQTPSHQVTQMGQEVILRCVPISNHLYFYWYRQILGQKVEFLVSFYNNEISEKSEIFDDQFSVERPDGSNFTLKIRSTKLEDSAMYFCASSEWGLNTEAFFGQGTRLTVV.

V is TRBV5-6 and J is TRBJ2-3, with TRBD2 identical over 8 bases. CDR1 is SGHDT and CDR2 is YYEEEE in the germline V gene. V was pared by 0 bases and J by 5 bases, with 11 bases of the junction left unmatched. This CDR3 spans 17 amino acids. The CDR3 region has the DNA TGTGCCAGCAGCTTGGCCTTCAGCGGGAGTTCGAGAGATACGCAGTATTTT. It encodes CASSLAFSGSSRDTQYF.

This clone was observed a single time. The chain links TRBV5-6 to TRBJ1-1; D is unclear. CDR1 and CDR2 (germline): SGHDT, YYEEEE. CDR3 length equals 12 residues. Trimming took 0 bases from V and 8 from J, leaving 8 bases between them. The CDR3: CASSLVAGEAFF. The CDR3 coding sequence is TGTGCCAGCAGCTTGGTGGCGGGGGAAGCTTTCTTT.

CDR3 sequence (DNA): TGTGCCAGCAGTCCCCCACAGGGTATGAACACTGAAGCTTTCTTT. Translation gives CASSPPQGMNTEAFF. The rearrangement links TRBV28 to TRBJ1-1; maybe TRBD1 (6 bases). Germline CDR1 reads MDHEN; CDR2 reads SYDVKM. Trimming shortened V by 5 bases and J by 0 bases, and 13 bases separated the two germline ends. This CDR3 is 15 amino acids long.

As regards this clone: A read error may produce the germline difference seen at one junction end. The gene calls are TRBV4-2 and TRBJ2-5; 12 bases match TRBD2. The CDR3 is 24 residues long. Germline-derived CDR1 and CDR2 are LGHNA and YNFKEQ. CDR3 DNA: TGTGCCAGCACCCAATGGGGGGCAGGCCAGCTTAGAAGTCTAGCGGGAGGGACCCAAGAGACCCAGTACTTC. Protein sequence: CASTQWGAGQLRSLAGGTQETQYF.

Only one count was recorded for this clone. This chain uses TRBV7-8 with TRBJ2-7, with 9 bases lining up with TRBD2. The CDR3 loop spans 14 amino acids. V was clipped by 4 bases and J by 4 bases; unmatched bases: 5. The germline gives CDR1 SGHVS, CDR2 FQNEAQ. The CDR3 is CASSSAGGGYEQYF. The CDR3 DNA reads as TGTGCCAGCAGCTCAGCGGGAGGAGGTTACGAGCAGTACTTC.

This clone was seen only once. The V gene is TRBV10-1, the J gene TRBJ2-1, with 14 positions matching TRBD2. Looked up from germline, CDR1 is WNHNN and CDR2 is SYGVQD (reference sequence). The CDR3 contains 17 residues. V shed 5 bases, J shed 3 bases, and the junction held 6 bases outside the gene matches. The CDR3 bases are TGCGCCAGCAGTCTGGGACTAGCGGGAGACAACTACAATGAGCAGTTCTTC. It translates to CASSLGLAGDNYNEQFF.

This clone was detected only once. V gene TRBV7-9 combines with J gene TRBJ2-2; 9 bases are shared with TRBD1. Germline V lookup: CDR1 SEHNR, CDR2 FQNEAQ (reference sequence). With 6 bases clipped from V and 3 bases from J, the junction kept 8 bases outside the gene matches. The CDR3 has 16 amino acids. CDR3 sequence reads: CASRRDRGLDTGELFF. DNA for the CDR3: TGTGCCAGCAGGCGAGACAGGGGGTTGGACACCGGGGAGCTGTTTTTT.

The chain links TRBV18 to TRBJ2-5, with 7 bases that match TRBD1. J was trimmed by 0 bases and V by 5 bases; bases with no gene match: 12. The CDR3 is made up of 17 amino acids. From germline, CDR1 is KGHSH and CDR2 LQKENI. The CDR3 DNA reads as TGTGCCAGCTCATCACGGCCAGGAGACAGGGACCAAGAGACCCAGTACTTC. This sequence encodes CASSSRPGDRDQETQYF.

The gene calls are TRBV15 and TRBJ1-5; D gene uncertain. Germline values: CDR1 LNHNV, CDR2 YYDKDF (reference sequence). Trimming left V 0 bases short and J 7 bases short, with 7 bases between. The CDR3 length is 13 residues. CDR3 region: CATSRDFRQPQHF. The CDR3 coding sequence is TGTGCCACCAGCAGAGATTTCCGGCAGCCCCAGCATTTT.

The V call is TRBV6-5, the J call TRBJ2-1; D is ambiguous. Germline V lookup: CDR1 MNHEY, CDR2 SVGAGI. V lost 0 bases to trimming and J lost 0 bases, with 6 bases between them. The CDR3 totals 15 residues. This CDR3 is CASSYSGGSYNEQFF. The CDR3 DNA reads TGTGCCAGCAGTTACTCAGGCGGCTCCTACAATGAGCAGTTCTTC.

The chain has TRBV28 and TRBJ2-1, with D unclear. Trimming took off 6 bases at V and 7 bases at J, with 19 bases between the two ends. Germline values: CDR1 MDHEN, CDR2 SYDVKM. The CDR3 consists of 15 residues. The CDR3 sequence: CASRPGLVSWNEQFF. In DNA form, the CDR3 reads TGTGCCAGCAGACCCGGGTTGGTTTCATGGAATGAGCAGTTCTTC.

The rearrangement uses TRBV27 and TRBJ1-2; D remains ambiguous. CDR3 length: 14 amino acids. Trimming took 5 bases from V and 5 from J, leaving 15 bases between them. The germline V gene encodes CDR1 MNHEY and CDR2 SMNVEV (reference sequence). For the CDR3, the DNA is TGTGCCAGCAGTATAAAAGGAGTTGGTTATGGCTACACCTTC. Translating gives CASSIKGVGYGYTF.

The rearrangement uses TRBV2 and TRBJ1-2, with D unresolved. Germline assignment: CDR1 SNHLY and CDR2 FYNNEI. The CDR3 has 15 residues. The germline V and J ends were trimmed by 9 bases and 2 bases, with 19 bases remaining between them. CDR3 loop: CARRDRGMGNYGYTF. The CDR3, as DNA: TGTGCCAGGAGAGACCGGGGAATGGGGAACTATGGCTACACCTTC.

The gene calls are TRBV2 and TRBJ1-2; D remains ambiguous. This CDR3 contains 14 residues. The ends were cut back, 10 bases at V and 2 bases at J, with 17 bases in the middle. Germline-derived CDR1 and CDR2 are SNHLY and FYNNEI. The CDR3 loop is CATPPQLINYGYTF. The DNA of the CDR3 is TGTGCCACCCCGCCCCAGTTGATCAACTATGGCTACACCTTC.

V is TRBV10-3 and J is TRBJ2-1, with TRBD2 identical over 7 bases. Germline V gene sequence: CDR1 ENHRY, CDR2 SYGVKD. V trimming: 6 bases; J trimming: 4 bases; junction bases outside the gene matches: 9. The CDR3 contains 15 residues. The CDR3, as DNA: TGTGCCATCAGGTGGGAGGGCCTTACTTACAATGAGCAGTTCTTC. Its translation is CAIRWEGLTYNEQFF.

This sequence joins TRBV28 and TRBJ1-5; TRBD1 might be the D (5 bases). The CDR3 sequence is 16 residues long. Germline V gene data show CDR1 as MDHEN and CDR2 as SYDVKM. Trimming removed 6 bases at V and 3 bases at J, with 18 bases between. The DNA for the CDR3 is TGTGCCAGCAGCATTGCAGCAGGGACCGTCAATCAGCCCCAGCATTTT. Amino acids: CASSIAAGTVNQPQHF.

V is TRBV6-6 and J is TRBJ1-1, with D possibly being TRBD1 (5 bases). CDR1 is MNHNY and CDR2 is SVGAGI in the germline V gene (reference sequence). This CDR3 comprises 14 residues. V was clipped by 6 bases and J by 3 bases, with 14 bases between them. The CDR3 reads CASSKQAWDTEAFF. CDR3 DNA sequence: TGTGCCAGCAGCAAACAGGCCTGGGACACTGAAGCTTTCTTT.

This rearrangement joins TRBV11-2 to TRBJ2-5; possibly TRBD2 for D (5 bases). The germline V gene encodes CDR1 SGHAT and CDR2 FQNNGV. This CDR3 is 15 amino acids long. V lost 1 base, J lost 1 base, and 10 bases lay in between. The CDR3 protein is CASSLVSGLQETQYF. CDR3 in DNA: TGTGCCAGCAGCTTAGTAAGTGGACTCCAAGAGACCCAGTACTTC.

This chain links TRBV7-9 with TRBJ1-1, with D possibly being TRBD1 (5 bases). Germline V gene data show CDR1 as SEHNR and CDR2 as FQNEAQ (reference sequence). Trimming took off 5 bases at V and 1 base at J, with 8 bases between the two ends. This CDR3 has 13 amino acids. The CDR3 protein is CASSVTANTEAFF. The CDR3 region has the DNA TGTGCCAGCAGCGTGACAGCGAACACTGAAGCTTTCTTT.

This chain links TRBV7-9 with TRBJ2-1; 7 nucleotides align to TRBD2. V lost 1 base, J lost 3 bases, and 3 bases stayed unmatched. CDR3 length: 15 amino acids. CDR1 is SEHNR, CDR2 FQNEAQ, per germline (reference sequence). CDR3 sequence: CASSLEAGFYNEQFF. The CDR3 DNA follows: TGTGCCAGCAGCTTAGAAGCGGGGTTCTACAATGAGCAGTTCTTC.

The CDR3 DNA sequence: TGTGCCAGCAGCCCCGGTGGCAGGCCCTACGAGCAGTACTTC. Protein: CASSPGGRPYEQYF. The rearrangement links TRBV11-1 to TRBJ2-7, with D unclear. The V gene lost 5 bases and the J gene lost 2 bases, with 13 bases spanning the gap. The CDR3 covers 14 residues. Germline CDR1 is SGHAT and CDR2 is FQDESV (reference sequence).

The V gene is TRBV9, the J gene TRBJ2-7; 9 bases map to TRBD2. CDR3 length equals 14 residues. Germline V lookup: CDR1 SGDLS, CDR2 YYNGEE. V shed 1 base, J shed 1 base, and the junction held 0 bases outside the gene matches. CDR3 loop: CASSVSGRSYEQYF. CDR3 in DNA: TGTGCCAGCAGCGTAAGCGGGAGGTCCTACGAGCAGTACTTC.

The V and J genes are TRBV10-1 and TRBJ2-3; tentatively, D is TRBD1 (6 bases). The V gene's germline CDR1 is WNHNN and CDR2 SYGVQD (reference sequence). The CDR3 length is 15 residues. V was clipped by 2 bases and J by 1 base, with 10 bases between them. CDR3 bases: TGCGCCAGCAGTGAGGGGGGCTATGGCACAGATACGCAGTATTTT. Amino acid sequence: CASSEGGYGTDTQYF.

The chain recombines TRBV5-1 with TRBJ1-4; D gene unclear. The V gene's germline CDR1 is SGHRS and CDR2 YFSETQ. This CDR3 spans 15 amino acids. Trimming took 0 bases from V and 0 from J, leaving 6 bases between them. In DNA form, the CDR3 reads TGCGCCAGCAGCTTGGGCAGAACAACTAATGAAAAACTGTTTTTT. Its protein product is CASSLGRTTNEKLFF.

In DNA form, the CDR3 reads TGTGCCAGCAGCTTAGCGCCGCGGACTTCCCCAGACACAGATACGCAGTATTTT. Its translation is CASSLAPRTSPDTDTQYF. The chain recombines TRBV7-8 with TRBJ2-3; a possible D gene is TRBD2 (5 bases). Deletions cut 0 bases from V and 2 bases from J, with 18 bases between. CDR3 size: 18 residues. Germline CDR1 SGHVS, CDR2 FQNEAQ.

The chain is built from TRBV4-1 and TRBJ2-7; D might be TRBD2 (5 bases). Germline lookup yields CDR1 MGHRA and CDR2 YSYEKL. The germline V and J ends were trimmed by 0 bases and 0 bases, with 9 bases remaining between them. The CDR3 spans 15 residues. CDR3 DNA sequence: TGCGCCAGCAGCCAAGAGAGTGGGAGCTCCTACGAGCAGTACTTC. Protein: CASSQESGSSYEQYF.